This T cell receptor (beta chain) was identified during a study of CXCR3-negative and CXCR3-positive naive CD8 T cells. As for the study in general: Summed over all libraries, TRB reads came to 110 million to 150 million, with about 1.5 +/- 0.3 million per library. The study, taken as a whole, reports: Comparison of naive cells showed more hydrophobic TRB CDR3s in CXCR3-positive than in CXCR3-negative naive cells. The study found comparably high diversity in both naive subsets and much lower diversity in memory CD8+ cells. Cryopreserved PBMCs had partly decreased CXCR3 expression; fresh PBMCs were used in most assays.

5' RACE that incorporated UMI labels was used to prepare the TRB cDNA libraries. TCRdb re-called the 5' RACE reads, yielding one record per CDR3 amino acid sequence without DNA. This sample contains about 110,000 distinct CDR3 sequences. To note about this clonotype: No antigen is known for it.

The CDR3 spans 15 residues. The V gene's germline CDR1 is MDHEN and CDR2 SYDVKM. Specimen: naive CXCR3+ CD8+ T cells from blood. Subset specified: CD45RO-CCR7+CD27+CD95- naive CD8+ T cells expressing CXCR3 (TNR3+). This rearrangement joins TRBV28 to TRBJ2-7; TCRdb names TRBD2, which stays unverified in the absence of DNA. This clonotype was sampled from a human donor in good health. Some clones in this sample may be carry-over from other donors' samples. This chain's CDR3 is CASSLGPGRVHEQYF.